The rows below give T cell receptor beta chains drawn from one sample of a study of beta chain features in type 1 diabetes. Repertoires were generated with immunoSEQ multiplex PCR, while TCRdb's copy carries only in-frame clones and drops some. Of almost 350,000 clones listed, 6.5% to 10% are singletons. Sequenced material: central memory CD4+ T cells from blood. These TCRs come from a woman aged 18-30 years in good health. CDR3s include the opening cysteine and the closing phenylalanine or tryptophan. A D gene is named only where the DNA matches it firmly. Some rows mark clone size as missing; the rest say once, few, many or name a class of expanded clone.

j_gene: TRBJ2-5
v_gene: TRBV6-5
abundance: -
d_gene: TRBD1
CDR3aa: CASTAQGAGETQYF
CDR3nt: TGTGCCAGCACCGCACAGGGGGCAGGAGAGACCCAGTACTTC

j_gene: TRBJ2-1
v_gene: TRBV18
abundance: few
d_gene: TRBD2
CDR3aa: CASSPSGSAGEQFF
CDR3nt: TGTGCCAGCTCACCTAGCGGGAGTGCGGGTGAGCAGTTCTTC

j_gene: TRBJ2-5
v_gene: TRBV7-2
abundance: few
d_gene: TRBD2
CDR3aa: CASSPGSGTRQETQYF
CDR3nt: TGTGCCAGCAGCCCAGGTAGCGGGACACGCCAAGAGACCCAGTACTTC

j_gene: TRBJ2-5
v_gene: TRBV28
abundance: few
d_gene: -
CDR3aa: CASMSGQQETQYF
CDR3nt: TGTGCCAGCATGAGTGGGCAGCAAGAGACCCAGTACTTC

j_gene: TRBJ2-7
v_gene: TRBV7-2
abundance: few
d_gene: TRBD2
CDR3aa: CASSMIAGLYEQYF
CDR3nt: TGTGCCAGCAGCATGATAGCGGGGCTTTACGAGCAGTACTTC

j_gene: TRBJ1-4
v_gene: TRBV23-1
abundance: many
d_gene: -
CDR3aa: CASSQSSCGAGLNEKLFF
CDR3nt: TGCGCCAGCAGTCAATCGAGCTGTGGAGCAGGGCTGAATGAAAAACTGTTTTTT

j_gene: TRBJ2-2
v_gene: TRBV7-6
abundance: -
d_gene: -
CDR3aa: CASSLAVNTGELFF
CDR3nt: TGTGCCAGCAGCTTAGCGGTGAACACCGGGGAGCTGTTTTTT

j_gene: TRBJ2-3
v_gene: TRBV7-7
abundance: -
d_gene: -
CDR3aa: CASSRGPADTQYF
CDR3nt: TGTGCTAGCAGCCGGGGACCCGCAGATACGCAGTATTTT

j_gene: TRBJ1-2
v_gene: TRBV28
abundance: many
d_gene: TRBD1
CDR3aa: CASRGTGDGYTF
CDR3nt: TGTGCCAGCAGGGGGACAGGGGATGGCTACACCTTC

j_gene: TRBJ2-5
v_gene: TRBV5-1
abundance: -
d_gene: -
CDR3aa: CASSLAKGSGQETQYF
CDR3nt: TGCGCCAGCAGCTTGGCCAAGGGATCAGGCCAGGAGACCCAGTACTTC

j_gene: TRBJ2-1
v_gene: TRBV6-5
abundance: few
d_gene: TRBD2
CDR3aa: CASSYISGSSYNEQFF
CDR3nt: TGTGCCAGCAGTTACATTAGCGGGAGTTCCTACAATGAGCAGTTCTTC

j_gene: TRBJ2-7
v_gene: TRBV20-1
abundance: few
d_gene: -
CDR3aa: CSARGDGGQYF
CDR3nt: TGCAGTGCCAGGGGGGACGGGGGACAGTACTTC

j_gene: TRBJ2-3
v_gene: TRBV7-2
abundance: -
d_gene: -
CDR3aa: CASSLALISGTSTDTQYF
CDR3nt: TGTGCCAGCAGCTTAGCGTTGATTAGCGGCACTAGCACAGATACGCAGTATTTT

j_gene: TRBJ2-2
v_gene: TRBV28
abundance: many
d_gene: -
CDR3aa: CASSLSGQNTGELFF
CDR3nt: TGTGCCAGCAGTTTATCCGGACAAAACACCGGGGAGCTGTTTTTT

j_gene: TRBJ1-1
v_gene: TRBV29-1
abundance: -
d_gene: -
CDR3aa: CSVERVLTEAFF
CDR3nt: TGCAGCGTTGAAAGGGTCTTGACTGAAGCTTTCTTT

j_gene: TRBJ1-1
v_gene: TRBV20-1
abundance: -
d_gene: -
CDR3aa: CSANTEAFF
CDR3nt: TGCAGCGCCAACACTGAAGCTTTCTTT

j_gene: TRBJ2-1
v_gene: TRBV5-1
abundance: -
d_gene: -
CDR3aa: CASSLRNEQFF
CDR3nt: TGCGCCAGCAGCTTGCGTAATGAGCAGTTCTTC

j_gene: TRBJ1-1
v_gene: TRBV27
abundance: few
d_gene: -
CDR3aa: CASSLMAANTEAFF
CDR3nt: TGTGCCAGCAGTTTAATGGCTGCGAACACTGAAGCTTTCTTT

j_gene: TRBJ2-3
v_gene: TRBV29-1
abundance: many
d_gene: -
CDR3aa: CSVALQRTDTQYF
CDR3nt: TGCAGCGTTGCTCTCCAGCGCACAGATACGCAGTATTTT

j_gene: TRBJ1-5
v_gene: TRBV19
abundance: -
d_gene: -
CDR3aa: CASSIILRGNNQPQHF
CDR3nt: TGTGCCAGTAGTATAATTCTGCGCGGGAACAATCAGCCCCAGCATTTT

j_gene: TRBJ2-3
v_gene: TRBV6-1
abundance: few
d_gene: -
CDR3aa: CATARGGIRDTQYF
CDR3nt: TGTGCCACCGCTCGAGGGGGGATCAGGGATACGCAGTATTTT

j_gene: TRBJ2-1
v_gene: TRBV4-1
abundance: -
d_gene: TRBD2
CDR3aa: CASSRGLAGGRPHNEQFF
CDR3nt: TGCGCCAGCAGCCGGGGACTAGCGGGAGGAAGACCCCACAATGAGCAGTTCTTC

j_gene: TRBJ1-2
v_gene: TRBV7-9
abundance: few
d_gene: -
CDR3aa: CASSRQAYGYTF
CDR3nt: TGTGCCAGCAGCCGACAGGCCTATGGCTACACCTTC

j_gene: TRBJ1-4
v_gene: TRBV15
abundance: many
d_gene: -
CDR3aa: CATSRDAVINEKLFF
CDR3nt: TGTGCCACCAGCAGAGATGCGGTTATCAATGAAAAACTGTTTTTT

j_gene: TRBJ2-5
v_gene: TRBV9
abundance: -
d_gene: -
CDR3aa: CASSGGPRTVETQYF
CDR3nt: TGTGCCAGCAGCGGCGGGCCCCGGACAGTGGAGACCCAGTACTTC

j_gene: TRBJ2-1
v_gene: TRBV7-2
abundance: -
d_gene: -
CDR3aa: CASSLVGGAGTYNEQFF
CDR3nt: TGTGCCAGCAGCTTAGTCGGGGGCGCCGGAACCTACAATGAGCAGTTCTTC

j_gene: TRBJ2-1
v_gene: TRBV19
abundance: few
d_gene: TRBD2
CDR3aa: CASRISTSGYNEQFF
CDR3nt: TGTGCCAGTAGGATATCGACTAGCGGGTACAATGAGCAGTTCTTC

j_gene: TRBJ2-7
v_gene: TRBV19
abundance: few
d_gene: TRBD1
CDR3aa: CASSAYGTGYYEQYF
CDR3nt: TGTGCCAGTAGTGCTTACGGGACAGGATACTACGAGCAGTACTTC

j_gene: TRBJ2-5
v_gene: TRBV11-2
abundance: -
d_gene: -
CDR3aa: CASSLGHGRGETQYF
CDR3nt: TGTGCCAGCAGCTTAGGGCACGGGAGAGGAGAGACCCAGTACTTC

j_gene: TRBJ2-5
v_gene: TRBV7-3
abundance: -
d_gene: TRBD1
CDR3aa: CASSADREETQYF
CDR3nt: TGTGCCAGCAGCGCGGACAGGGAAGAGACCCAGTACTTC

j_gene: TRBJ2-1
v_gene: TRBV28
abundance: -
d_gene: TRBD2
CDR3aa: CASSGMREGFWQFF
CDR3nt: TGTGCCTCTAGTGGGATGAGGGAGGGGTTCTGGCAGTTCTTC